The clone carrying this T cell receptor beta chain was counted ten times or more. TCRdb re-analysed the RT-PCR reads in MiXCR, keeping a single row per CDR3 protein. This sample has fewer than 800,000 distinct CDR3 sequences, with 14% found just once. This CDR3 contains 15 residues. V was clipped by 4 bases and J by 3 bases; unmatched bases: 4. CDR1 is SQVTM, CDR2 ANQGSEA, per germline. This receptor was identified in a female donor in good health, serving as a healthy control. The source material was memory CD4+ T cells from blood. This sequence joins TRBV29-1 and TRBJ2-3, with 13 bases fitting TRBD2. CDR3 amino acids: CSVAQTSGRTDTQYF. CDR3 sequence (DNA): TGCAGCGTTGCCCAGACTAGCGGGAGGACAGATACGCAGTATTTT.